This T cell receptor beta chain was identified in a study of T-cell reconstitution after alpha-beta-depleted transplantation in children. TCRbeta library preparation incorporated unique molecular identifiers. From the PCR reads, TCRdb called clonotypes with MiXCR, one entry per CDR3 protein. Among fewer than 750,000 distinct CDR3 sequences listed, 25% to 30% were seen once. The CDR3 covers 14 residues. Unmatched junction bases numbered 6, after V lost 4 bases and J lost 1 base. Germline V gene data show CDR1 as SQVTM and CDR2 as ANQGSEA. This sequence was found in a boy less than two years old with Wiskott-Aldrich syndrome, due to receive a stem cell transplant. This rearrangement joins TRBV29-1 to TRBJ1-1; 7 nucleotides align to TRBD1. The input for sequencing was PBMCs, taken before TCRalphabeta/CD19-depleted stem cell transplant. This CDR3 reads CSVGGGTANTEAFF. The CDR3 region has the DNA TGCAGCGTTGGGGGGGGGACAGCGAACACTGAAGCTTTCTTT.